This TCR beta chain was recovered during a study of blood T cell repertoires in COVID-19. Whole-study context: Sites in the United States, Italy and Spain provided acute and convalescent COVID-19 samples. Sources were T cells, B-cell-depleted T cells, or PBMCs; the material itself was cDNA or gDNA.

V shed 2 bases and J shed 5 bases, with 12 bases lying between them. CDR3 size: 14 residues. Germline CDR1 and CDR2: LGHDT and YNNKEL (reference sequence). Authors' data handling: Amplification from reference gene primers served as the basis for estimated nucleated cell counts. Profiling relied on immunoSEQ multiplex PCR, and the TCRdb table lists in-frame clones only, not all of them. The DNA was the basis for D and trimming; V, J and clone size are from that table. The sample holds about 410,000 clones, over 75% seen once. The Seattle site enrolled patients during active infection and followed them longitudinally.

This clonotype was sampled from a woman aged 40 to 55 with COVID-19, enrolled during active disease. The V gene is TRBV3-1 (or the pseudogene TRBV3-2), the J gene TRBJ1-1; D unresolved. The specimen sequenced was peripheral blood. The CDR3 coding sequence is TGTGCCAGCAGCCAAAACGGAAGAGGAACTGAAGCTTTCTTT. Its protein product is CASSQNGRGTEAFF.